Shown below are 18 T cell receptor beta chains from a single sample sequenced in a study of T-cell reconstitution after alpha-beta-depleted transplantation in children. During its preparation, the TCRbeta library received unique molecular identifiers. Each CDR3 protein gets one entry after TCRdb re-called the PCR reads with MiXCR. The sample lists hundreds of thousands of distinct CDR3 sequences; around 13% were seen once. Sequenced here: PBMCs, sampled before TCRalphabeta/CD19-depleted stem cell transplant. Receptors were obtained from a girl aged 2 to 10 with congenital amegakaryocytic thrombocytopenia, due to receive a stem cell transplant.

This clonotype has more than one count but fewer than ten. The genes are TRBV13 and TRBJ2-7, with D tentatively TRBD2 (5 bases). Germline loops: CDR1 PRHDT, CDR2 FYEKMQ (reference sequence). The CDR3 length is 12 residues. V lost 4 bases and J 5 bases, leaving 9 bases between the germline ends. The CDR3 loop reads CASSSSGNEQYF. CDR3 nucleotides: TGTGCCAGCAGCTCGAGCGGAAACGAGCAGTACTTC.

This clonotype came up a few times. The V and J genes are TRBV20-1 and TRBJ2-2; D unresolved. This CDR3 comprises 19 residues. CDR1 and CDR2 (germline): DFQATT, SNEGSKA (reference sequence). V lost 0 bases to trimming and J lost 2 bases, with 22 bases between them. In nucleotides, the CDR3 is TGCAGTGCTAGAGATATGTCCGCGGCCAGGACGGTAAACACCGGGGAGCTGTTTTTT. It specifies CSARDMSAARTVNTGELFF.

This CDR3 reads CATTRKDFPNTIYF. DNA of the CDR3: TGTGCCACCACTCGGAAGGACTTTCCAAACACCATATATTTT. The chain couples TRBV24-1 to TRBJ1-3; no clear D gene. Germline V gene data show CDR1 as KGHDR and CDR2 as SFDVKD. The ends were cut back, 8 bases at V and 6 bases at J, with 16 bases in the middle. The CDR3 sequence is 14 residues long.

This clonotype was observed at least ten times. This CDR3 is CATSRDRDMGEAFF. DNA for the CDR3: TGTGCCACCAGCAGAGATCGGGATATGGGTGAAGCTTTCTTT. The chain links TRBV15 to TRBJ1-1; D is undetermined. The CDR3 extends over 14 amino acids. Germline V gene data show CDR1 as LNHNV and CDR2 as YYDKDF (reference sequence). Deletions cut 0 bases from V and 7 bases from J, with 12 bases between.

The gene calls are TRBV27 and TRBJ2-7; D may be TRBD2 (6 bases). The CDR3 sequence is 15 residues long. Trimming removed 5 bases from V and 2 bases from J, with 16 bases in between. Germline V gene sequence: CDR1 MNHEY, CDR2 SMNVEV (reference sequence). The CDR3 nucleotides are TGTGCCAGCAGTACCCCCCCTGGACTAACCTACGAGCAGTACTTC. This gives the protein CASSTPPGLTYEQYF.

Many counts were recorded for this clonotype. The chain employs TRBV12-3 or TRBV12-4 and TRBJ2-7; D ambiguous. The V gene lost 6 bases and the J gene lost 4 bases, with 22 bases spanning the gap. The CDR3 is made up of 16 amino acids. The CDR3 DNA follows: TGTGCCAGCAGGGGAATGGACGGTTACAATGTTTACGAGCAGTACTTC. Protein product: CASRGMDGYNVYEQYF.

This clonotype was seen repeatedly, ten times or more. The V and J genes are TRBV6-5 and TRBJ1-4, with unresolved D. With 4 bases removed from V and 0 bases from J, the gap between germline ends came to 12 bases. Germline lookup yields CDR1 MNHEY and CDR2 SVGAGI. This CDR3 is built from 16 residues. The CDR3 DNA is TGTGCCAGCAGTTCTCTCCGTGTTGCAACTAATGAAAAACTGTTTTTT. It specifies CASSSLRVATNEKLFF.

The chain uses TRBV28 and TRBJ2-2; D may be TRBD2 (6 bases). This CDR3 region has 13 residues. V shed 7 bases and J shed 2 bases, with 8 bases lying between them. CDR1 and CDR2 (germline): MDHEN, SYDVKM. The CDR3 region has the DNA TGTGCCAGCATGGGAGGCAACACCGGGGAGCTGTTTTTT. Translated, it gives CASMGGNTGELFF. Full variable domain (missing parts from reference TRBV28 and TRBJ2-2): DVKVTQSSRYLVKRTGEKVFLECVQDMDHENMFWYRQDPGLGLRLIYFSYDVKMKEKGDIPEGYSVSREKKERFSLILESASTNQTSMYLCASMGGNTGELFFGEGSRLTVL.

This clonotype was picked up many times. V gene TRBV7-2 combines with J gene TRBJ2-3; D is unclear. This CDR3 is 13 amino acids long. CDR1 is SGHTA and CDR2 is FQGNSA in the germline V gene. The V and J ends lost 4 bases and 2 bases respectively, with 7 bases between them. The CDR3 reads CASSSRYTDTQYF. CDR3 coding DNA: TGTGCCAGCAGCTCCAGGTACACAGATACGCAGTATTTT.

This clonotype was seen more than once but under ten times. V is TRBV18 and J is TRBJ1-6; D not certain. Germline V lookup: CDR1 KGHSH, CDR2 LQKENI. The CDR3 has 12 residues. The V gene lost 0 bases and the J gene lost 7 bases, with 1 base spanning the gap. The CDR3 is CASSPPNSPLHF. For the CDR3, the DNA is TGTGCCAGCTCACCACCGAATTCACCCCTCCACTTT.

This clonotype came up many times. This chain links TRBV20-1 with TRBJ1-5; D unresolved. V lost 0 bases, J lost 5 bases, and 17 bases lay in between. This CDR3 is 16 amino acids long. Germline V CDR1 and CDR2: DFQATT, SNEGSKA (reference sequence). The CDR3 DNA reads TGCAGTGCTAGAGATCCCTCAGGAGACGGCTATCAGCCCCAGCATTTT. Encoded protein: CSARDPSGDGYQPQHF.

The chain joins TRBV11-3 to TRBJ2-3; no clear D gene. The CDR3 has 15 amino acids. Germline-derived CDR1 and CDR2 are SGHNT and YENEEA. V lost 0 bases and J 1 base, leaving 8 bases between the germline ends. The CDR3 sequence is CASSLDAVGTDTQYF. In DNA, the CDR3 is TGTGCCAGCAGCTTAGATGCGGTAGGCACAGATACGCAGTATTTT.

This clonotype was observed many times. The chain recombines TRBV7-9 with TRBJ1-2, with unresolved D. The CDR3 contains 16 residues. The germline V gene encodes CDR1 SEHNR and CDR2 FQNEAQ (reference sequence). With 5 bases removed from V and 2 bases from J, the gap between germline ends came to 18 bases. CDR3 region: CASSRDLATTNYGYTF. In nucleotides, the CDR3 is TGTGCCAGCAGCCGAGATCTGGCCACTACCAACTATGGCTACACCTTC. The entire variable domain, with the rest obtained from reference TRBV7-9 and TRBJ1-2, is as follows: DTGVSQNPRHKITKRGQNVTFRCDPISEHNRLYWYRQTLGQGPEFLTYFQNEAQLEKSRLLSDRFSAERPKGSFSTLEIQRTEQGDSAMYLCASSRDLATTNYGYTFGSGTRLTVV.

This clonotype was recorded many times. The DNA for the CDR3 is TGTGCCAGCAGCAAGGGACAGCTATTCATGAACACTGAAGCTTTCTTT. Translated: CASSKGQLFMNTEAFF. The V and J genes are TRBV21-1 and TRBJ1-1; the table's TRBD1 call for D was not verified on the DNA. TRBV21-1 is deemed a pseudogene. This CDR3 comprises 16 residues.

V gene TRBV5-5 combines with J gene TRBJ2-2; D gene uncertain. Germline assignment: CDR1 SGHKS and CDR2 YYEKEE (reference sequence). The CDR3 spans 11 residues. V was clipped by 6 bases and J by 6 bases, with 6 bases between them. CDR3 residues: CASKSAGELFF. CDR3 nucleotides: TGTGCCAGCAAATCGGCCGGGGAGCTGTTTTTT. The variable domain in full, completed from reference TRBV5-5 and TRBJ2-2, reads DAGVTQSPTHLIKTRGQQVTLRCSPISGHKSVSWYQQVLGQGPQFIFQYYEKEERGRGNFPDRFSARQFPNYSSELNVNALLLGDSALYLCASKSAGELFFGEGSRLTVL.

To note about this clonotype: At one boundary the junction diverges from the germline segment, which might be a read error. The V call is TRBV24-1, the J call TRBJ2-1; 7 nucleotides line up with TRBD1. CDR1 is KGHDR, CDR2 SFDVKD, per germline. CDR3 size: 17 residues. This chain's CDR3 is CAASDPAGGPPYNEQFF. The DNA for the CDR3 is TGTGCCGCCAGTGATCCAGCAGGGGGTCCCCCTTACAATGAGCAGTTCTTC.

This clonotype was detected many times. J is TRBJ1-3 and V is TRBV5-5, with no clear D. Deletions cut 0 bases from V and 0 bases from J, with 13 bases between. Germline CDR1 and CDR2: SGHKS and YYEKEE (reference sequence). The length of the CDR3 is 17 residues. In nucleotides, the CDR3 is TGTGCCAGCAGCTTGGTTTTCTACTTCCCCTCTGGAAACACCATATATTTT. Translating gives CASSLVFYFPSGNTIYF.

This clonotype was recorded at least ten times. The genes are TRBV28 and TRBJ1-1; no firm D call. Germline V gene lookup returns CDR1 MDHEN and CDR2 SYDVKM. This CDR3 is built from 15 residues. Trimming left V 3 bases short and J 0 bases short, with 11 bases between. The CDR3 sequence: CASSFPASMNTEAFF. The CDR3 nucleotides are TGTGCCAGCAGTTTCCCCGCTTCCATGAACACTGAAGCTTTCTTT.